The 19 T cell receptor beta chains listed next were all sequenced from one sample in a study of shared clonotypes between healthy human individuals. Sequenced by immunoSEQ multiplex PCR; TCRdb stores in-frame clones only, minus some. The table has over 1.4 million clones, over 95% seen once. Sequenced material: naive CD4+ T cells sorted from blood. Specified subset: CD45RA+ positively selected. The receptors derive from a young man in good health.

This chain uses TRBV29-1 with TRBJ2-3; D is uncertain. Germline CDR1 reads SQVTM; CDR2 reads ANQGSEA. This CDR3 has 12 amino acids. The germline V and J ends were trimmed by 6 bases and 0 bases, with 7 bases remaining between them. The CDR3 loop reads CSVAPSTDTQYF. The CDR3 DNA reads as TGCAGCGTAGCCCCAAGCACAGATACGCAGTATTTT.

This rearrangement joins TRBV7-7 to TRBJ2-5, with 11 positions matching TRBD1. CDR1 is SSHAT, CDR2 FNYEAQ, per germline (reference sequence). Trimming at V came to 1 base and at J to 5 bases, leaving 9 bases not matched to a gene. The CDR3 consists of 17 residues. The CDR3 nucleotides are TGTGCCAGCAGCTTAGAGGTTGGGGACAGGGGGTATGAGACCCAGTACTTC. This codes for CASSLEVGDRGYETQYF.

The genes are TRBV28 and TRBJ2-3; D is possibly TRBD1 or TRBD2 (5 bases each). CDR1 and CDR2 from the germline V gene are MDHEN and SYDVKM. This CDR3 region has 13 residues. V lost 8 bases, J lost 0 bases, and 9 bases lay in between. CDR3 residues: CASGTTSTDTQYF. In nucleotides, the CDR3 is TGTGCCAGCGGGACGACTAGCACAGATACGCAGTATTTT.

This clone appeared a single time. CDR3 nucleotide sequence: TGCGCCAGCAGTCGGGGCCCGAATACGGTCTTCGAGCAGTACTTC. Its translation is CASSRGPNTVFEQYF. J is TRBJ2-7 and V is TRBV5-1; perhaps D is TRBD1 or TRBD2 (5 bases each). The CDR3 runs to 15 residues. Germline-derived CDR1 and CDR2 are SGHRS and YFSETQ. Trimming stripped 5 bases from V and 6 bases from J, with 21 bases between.

Note on this clone: At one boundary the junction diverges from the germline segment, which might be a read error. The CDR3 region has the DNA TGTGCCAGCAGCTCCAGGAGAAGGACAGACCAGGAGACCCAGTACTTC. Encoded protein: CASSSRRRTDQETQYF. The rearrangement uses TRBV7-6 and TRBJ2-5, with a possible D match to TRBD1 (6 bases). Per the germline V gene, CDR1 is SGHVS and CDR2 is FNYEAQ. The CDR3 runs to 16 residues. Full variable domain (rest looked up from reference TRBV7-6 and TRBJ2-5): GAGVSQSPRYKVTKRGQDVALRCDPISGHVSLYWYRQALGQGPEFLTYFNYEAQQDKSGLPNDRFSAERPEGSISTLTIQRTEQRDSAMYRCASSSRRRTDQETQYFGPGTRLLVL.

V is TRBV18 and J is TRBJ2-7; 9 bases align to TRBD1. CDR3 length: 16 amino acids. Trimming removed 0 bases from V and 2 bases from J; junction bases left unmatched: 5. Germline V CDR1 and CDR2: KGHSH, LQKENI. The CDR3 region has the DNA TGTGCCAGCTCACCACCGGGACAGGGCAGGACCTACGAGCAGTACTTC. It yields the protein CASSPPGQGRTYEQYF.

This chain links TRBV7-9 with TRBJ1-5; tentative D call: TRBD1 (5 bases). The CDR3 contains 16 residues. Trimming removed 1 base from V and 3 bases from J, with 13 bases in between. Germline values: CDR1 SEHNR, CDR2 FQNEAQ (reference sequence). The CDR3 here is CASSLETGPPNQPQHF. In DNA form, the CDR3 reads TGTGCCAGCAGCTTAGAAACGGGGCCCCCCAATCAGCCCCAGCATTTT.

The rearrangement joins TRBV7-2 to TRBJ2-7; the D call may be TRBD1 or TRBD2 (5 bases each). The CDR3 is 16 residues long. Trimming took off 1 base at V and 3 bases at J, with 16 bases between the two ends. The V gene's germline CDR1 is SGHTA and CDR2 FQGNSA. The CDR3 nucleotides are TGTGCCAGCAGCTTAGGGAGTGGGGGTGTGGGCTACGAGCAGTACTTC. It encodes CASSLGSGGVGYEQYF. The full variable domain, completed using reference TRBV7-2 and TRBJ2-7, is GAGVSQSPSNKVTEKGKDVELRCDPISGHTALYWYRQSLGQGLEFLIYFQGNSAPDKSGLPSDRFSAERTGGSVSTLTIQRTQQEDSAVYLCASSLGSGGVGYEQYFGPGTRLTVT.

The chain combines TRBV6-1 with TRBJ2-1; 8 bases are a match to TRBD2. V dropped 5 bases and J dropped 1; count of bases not matched to a gene: 4. Germline V gene data show CDR1 as MNHNS and CDR2 as SASEGT. The length of the CDR3 is 15 residues. The chain's CDR3 is CASSKREKSYNEQFF. CDR3 bases: TGTGCCAGCAGTAAGCGGGAGAAGTCCTACAATGAGCAGTTCTTC.

This clone was counted only a few times. V and J are TRBV27 and TRBJ1-2; maybe TRBD1 (6 bases). The CDR3 covers 14 residues. Between the trimmed V and J ends, which lost 6 bases and 8 bases, there was a span of 19 bases. Germline V gene sequence: CDR1 MNHEY, CDR2 SMNVEV (reference sequence). CDR3 sequence: CASRKGAGAQGYTF. The CDR3, as DNA: TGTGCCAGCAGGAAAGGGGCAGGGGCGCAGGGCTACACCTTC.

The chain couples TRBV19 to TRBJ2-1; 10 positions match TRBD1. V lost 6 bases, J lost 8 bases, and 7 bases stayed unmatched. Germline values: CDR1 LNHDA, CDR2 SQIVND (reference sequence). The CDR3 spans 14 residues. In DNA, the CDR3 is TGTGCCAGTAGGCTTGACAGGGGGCGCGATGAGCAGTTCTTC. Translated: CASRLDRGRDEQFF.

The rearrangement joins TRBV18 to TRBJ2-1; 10 nucleotides match TRBD2. Trimming at V came to 1 base and at J to 6 bases, leaving 9 bases not matched to a gene. This CDR3 region has 17 residues. Germline CDR1 is KGHSH and CDR2 is LQKENI. CDR3 coding DNA: TGTGCCAGCTCACCACTGGCTAGCGGGAGTCTTTTCAATGAGCAGTTCTTC. As protein: CASSPLASGSLFNEQFF.

The rearrangement joins TRBV4-3 to TRBJ2-5; D may be TRBD1 (5 bases). V lost 3 bases to trimming and J lost 3 bases, with 26 bases between them. The CDR3 length is 19 residues. Germline lookup yields CDR1 LGHNA and CDR2 YSLEER. Written as DNA, the CDR3 is TGCGCCAGCAGCCACCTCAGGAGCCAGGGAACTATTGTAGAAGAGACCCAGTACTTC. It encodes CASSHLRSQGTIVEETQYF.

Regarding this clone: The sample holds other DNA sequences that translate to the same CDR3. The V gene is TRBV9, the J gene TRBJ2-7; 7 positions match TRBD1. The germline V gene has CDR1 SGDLS and CDR2 YYNGEE. The CDR3 contains 14 residues. V gave up 0 bases and J gave up 3 bases; unmatched junction bases: 3. DNA of the CDR3: TGTGCCAGCAGCGTAGCTTCAGGGGGCTACGAGCAGTACTTC. Translating gives CASSVASGGYEQYF.

The chain has TRBV29-1 and TRBJ2-7; D uncertain. The CDR3 consists of 13 residues. Deletions cut 3 bases from V and 2 bases from J, with 11 bases between. The germline gives CDR1 SQVTM, CDR2 ANQGSEA. CDR3 in amino acids: CSVEADNPYEQYF. DNA for the CDR3: TGCAGCGTTGAGGCCGATAACCCCTACGAGCAGTACTTC.

This sequence joins TRBV29-1 and TRBJ1-1; D possibly corresponds to TRBD1 (5 bases). V dropped 4 bases and J dropped 1 base, with 10 bases sitting between them. The CDR3 loop spans 13 amino acids. Looked up from germline, CDR1 is SQVTM and CDR2 is ANQGSEA. The CDR3 here is CSVAGRGNTEAFF. CDR3 DNA: TGCAGCGTTGCAGGGAGGGGGAACACTGAAGCTTTCTTT.

The CDR3 is CASSPTGLVDTQYF. The CDR3 bases are TGTGCCAGCAGCCCGACAGGATTAGTAGATACGCAGTATTTT. This rearrangement joins TRBV5-8 to TRBJ2-3; TRBD1 is a possible D gene (6 bases). The CDR3 runs 14 residues. The V end was cut by 4 bases, the J end by 5 bases, with 14 bases between. In germline, CDR1 is SGHTS, CDR2 YDEGEE.

The V call is TRBV6-5, the J call TRBJ1-1; no firm D call. This CDR3 has 11 amino acids. Per the germline V gene, CDR1 is MNHEY and CDR2 is SVGAGI. V gave up 6 bases and J gave up 8 bases, with 10 bases separating them. The CDR3 region has the DNA TGTGCCAGCAGCACACCGTCGGAAGCTTTCTTT. Protein sequence: CASSTPSEAFF.

V gene TRBV6-1 combines with J gene TRBJ2-7; TRBD2 matches 9 bases. V was pared by 2 bases and J by 2 bases, with 10 bases of the junction left unmatched. Germline V CDR1 and CDR2: MNHNS, SASEGT. The CDR3 consists of 17 residues. The CDR3 loop reads CASSEKRPSGRTYEQYF. Written as DNA, the CDR3 is TGTGCCAGCAGTGAAAAGCGGCCCAGCGGGAGGACCTACGAGCAGTACTTC.